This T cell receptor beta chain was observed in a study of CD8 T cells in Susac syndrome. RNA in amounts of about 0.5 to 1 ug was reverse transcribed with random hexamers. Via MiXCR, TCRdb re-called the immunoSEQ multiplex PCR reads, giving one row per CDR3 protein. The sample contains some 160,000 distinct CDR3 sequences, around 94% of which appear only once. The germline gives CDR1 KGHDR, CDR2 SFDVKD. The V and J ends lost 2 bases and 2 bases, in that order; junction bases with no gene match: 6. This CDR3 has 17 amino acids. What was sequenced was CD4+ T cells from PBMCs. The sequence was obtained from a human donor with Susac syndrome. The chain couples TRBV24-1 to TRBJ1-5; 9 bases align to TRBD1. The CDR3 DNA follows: TGTGCCACCAGTGATTGGGGACAGGGTAAGGGCAATCAGCCCCAGCATTTT. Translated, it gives CATSDWGQGKGNQPQHF.